The 12 T cell receptor beta chains below were found in one sample sequenced in a study of tumor-infiltrating lymphocytes in primary liver carcinoma. The authors made TCR beta cDNA from approximately 490 ng total RNA with a constant-region primer. Researchers made the TCR beta libraries by running three nested multiplex PCR rounds with slightly modified ARM-PCR. TRBV1-TRBV30 forward primers paired with a C-beta reverse primer drove the first two PCR rounds, roughly 10 cycles each. TCRdb called the multiplex PCR reads again in MiXCR, with one record for every CDR3 protein. The table records about 75,000 distinct CDR3 sequences, 69% of them present only once. It was from about 20-30 mg of unsorted bulk tissue that RNA and DNA were co-extracted. The material sequenced was tumor-adjacent normal liver tissue. The receptor set was obtained from a man in his forties with primary liver carcinoma and hepatitis B virus infection.

With respect to this clonotype: This may be a read error, as it is one base from a much larger clone. The chain has TRBV29-1 and TRBJ2-5, with D hard to call. The V end lost 8 bases, the J end lost 1 base, and 14 bases lay between the germline ends. Germline V lookup: CDR1 SQVTM, CDR2 ANQGSEA. This CDR3 is built from 13 residues. The CDR3 reads CSTSGSGQETQYF. The CDR3 DNA follows: TGCAGCACGTCCGGATCCGGCCAAGAGACCCAGTACTTC. Full variable domain (outside the CDR3, taken from reference TRBV29-1 and TRBJ2-5): SAVISQKPSRDICQRGTSLTIQCQVDSQVTMMFWYRQQPGQSLTLIATANQGSEATYESGFVIDKFPISRPNLTFSTLTVSNMSPEDSSIYLCSTSGSGQETQYFGPGTRLLVL.

In the case of this clonotype: With a much larger clone just one base away, this may be a read error. The chain combines TRBV12-3 or TRBV12-4 with TRBJ1-5; 7 nucleotides line up with TRBD1. V lost 6 bases to trimming and J lost 5 bases; unmatched junction nucleotides: 10. The CDR3 extends over 15 amino acids. Written as DNA, the CDR3 is TGTGCCAGCAGATTCGGGATAGGGGGCCATCAGCCCCAGCATTTT. Encoded protein: CASRFGIGGHQPQHF.

J is TRBJ2-7 and V is TRBV10-2; D gene ambiguous. V lost 7 bases and J lost 1, with 17 bases in between. The CDR3 is 15 amino acids. CDR1 WSHSY and CDR2 SAAADI come from the germline V gene. This chain's CDR3 is CASIEHAGPSYEQYF. The DNA of the CDR3 is TGCGCCAGCATTGAACACGCAGGCCCTTCCTACGAGCAGTACTTC.

In this sample, this clonotype turned up many times. This sequence joins TRBV28 and TRBJ1-5, with D unclear. Germline V gene lookup returns CDR1 MDHEN and CDR2 SYDVKM. The CDR3 totals 15 residues. V gave up 1 base and J gave up 0 bases, with 7 bases separating them. CDR3: CASSLLQYSNQPQHF. The CDR3 DNA reads TGTGCCAGCAGTTTATTACAGTATAGCAATCAGCCCCAGCATTTT.

As to this clonotype: The junction shows a germline mismatch at one end, possibly a read error. The chain couples TRBV5-4 to TRBJ2-5, with TRBD2 as a possible D gene (5 bases). This CDR3 has 14 residues. Per germline, CDR1 SGHNT and CDR2 YYREEE (reference sequence). As DNA, the CDR3 is TGCGCCAGCAGCTTGAGTAGCGCCCAAGAGACCCAGTACTTC. Translating it yields CASSLSSAQETQYF.

This clonotype has just a few counts. Given the absence of the conserved phenylalanine or tryptophan at the CDR3 end, a read error is likely. The chain recombines TRBV29-1 with TRBJ2-7, with TRBD2 as a possible D gene (6 bases). CDR1 and CDR2 from the germline V gene are SQVTM and ANQGSEA. Trimming removed 0 bases at V and 4 bases at J, with 16 bases between. CDR3 size: 15 residues. The CDR3 DNA reads as TGCAGCGTTGAAGAAGAAAGGGACGGGAGTTACGAGCAGTACCTC. Translated: CSVEEERDGSYEQYL.

V and J are TRBV29-1 and TRBJ2-5, with TRBD1 matching 11 bases. In germline, CDR1 is SQVTM, CDR2 ANQGSEA. The CDR3 length is 15 residues. DNA of the CDR3: TGCAACCTTGAAGCGGACAGGGGGCGAGCAGAGACCCAGTACTTC. Translation: CNLEADRGRAETQYF.

In the case of this clonotype: This may be a read error, as it is one base from a much larger clone. Because it lacks the conserved phenylalanine or tryptophan at the end, this CDR3 is likely a read error. CDR3 sequence reads: CASSLKQFYNEQFL. CDR3 sequence (DNA): TGCGCCAGCAGCTTAAAACAGTTTTACAATGAGCAGTTCCTC. The chain couples TRBV5-1 to TRBJ2-1; D uncertain. The length of the CDR3 is 14 residues. V lost 2 bases and J 4 bases, leaving 10 bases between the germline ends. Germline V gene lookup returns CDR1 SGHRS and CDR2 YFSETQ.

A note on this clonotype: It may be a read error: a sequence one base away is much more abundant. The CDR3 sequence is CTSSLDSLGTDTQYF. CDR3 nucleotide sequence: TGTACCAGCAGCTTAGATTCTCTGGGAACAGATACGCAGTATTTT. The rearrangement links TRBV11-2 to TRBJ2-3; D is unresolved. Germline CDR1 and CDR2: SGHAT and FQNNGV. This CDR3 has 15 residues.

The V and J genes are TRBV6-2 or TRBV6-3 and TRBJ2-1; the D gene is possibly TRBD1 (5 bases). The germline V gene encodes CDR1 MNHEY and CDR2 SVGEGT. The CDR3 covers 15 residues. V lost 6 bases, J lost 11 bases, and 23 bases lay in between. For the CDR3, the DNA is TGTGCCAGCAGGCCCGGACATGGGGCAAGGGGTAAGCAGTTCTTC. Its translation: CASRPGHGARGKQFF.

Turning to this clonotype: The junction does not match germline at one end; this may be a read error. The gene calls are TRBV4-2 and TRBJ2-3; D possibly uses TRBD1 or TRBD2 (6 bases each). CDR1 and CDR2 (germline): LGHNA, YNFKEQ. The CDR3 consists of 16 residues. The CDR3 DNA reads as TGTGCCAGCAGCCAACAGGGGAGGTCTTTCGTAGATAGGCAGTATTTT. Protein product: CASSQQGRSFVDRQYF.

On this clonotype: The germline gene is not matched at one end of the junction; a read error may be the cause. The rearrangement joins TRBV4-1 to TRBJ2-1, with a weak D call TRBD1 (6 bases). The germline V gene has CDR1 MGHRA and CDR2 YSYEKL. The CDR3 totals 15 residues. CDR3 DNA sequence: TGCGCCAGCACCCAAGCACGCTTGCAGGGGAATGAGCAGTTCTTC. Its protein is CASTQARLQGNEQFF.